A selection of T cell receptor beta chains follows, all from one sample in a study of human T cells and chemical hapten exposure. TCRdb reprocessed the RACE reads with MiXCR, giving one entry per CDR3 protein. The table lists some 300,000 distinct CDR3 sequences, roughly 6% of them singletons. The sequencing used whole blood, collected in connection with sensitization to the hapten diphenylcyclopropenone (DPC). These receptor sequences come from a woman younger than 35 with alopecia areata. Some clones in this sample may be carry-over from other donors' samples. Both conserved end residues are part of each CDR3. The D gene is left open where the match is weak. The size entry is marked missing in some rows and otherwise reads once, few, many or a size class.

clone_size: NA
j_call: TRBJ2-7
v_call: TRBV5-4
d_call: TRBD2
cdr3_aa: CASSLRTSGARSVPPNEYEQYF
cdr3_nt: TGTGCCAGCAGCTTGAGGACTAGCGGGGCGCGAAGCGTCCCTCCAAACGAGTACGAGCAGTACTTC

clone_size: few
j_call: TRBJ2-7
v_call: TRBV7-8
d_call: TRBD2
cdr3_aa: CASSLGGGASEQYF
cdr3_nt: TGTGCCAGCAGCTTAGGCGGGGGGGCCAGCGAGCAGTACTTC

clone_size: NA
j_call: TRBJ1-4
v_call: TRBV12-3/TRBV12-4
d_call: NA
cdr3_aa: CASSLTKEKLFF
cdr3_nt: TGTGCCAGCAGTCTGACAAAGGAGAAACTGTTTTTT

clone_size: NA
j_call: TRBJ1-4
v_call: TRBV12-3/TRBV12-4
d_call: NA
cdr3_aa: CASSLEEGFNEKLFF
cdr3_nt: TGTGCCAGCAGTTTAGAGGAGGGCTTTAATGAAAAACTGTTTTTT

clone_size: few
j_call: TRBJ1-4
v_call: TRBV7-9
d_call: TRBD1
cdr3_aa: CASSPRGHEKLFF
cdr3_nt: TGTGCCAGCAGCCCCAGGGGGCATGAAAAACTGTTTTTT

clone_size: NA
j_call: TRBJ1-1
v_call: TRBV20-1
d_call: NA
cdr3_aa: CSATPGGGLNTEAFF
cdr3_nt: TGCAGTGCTACCCCGGGAGGCGGGTTGAACACTGAAGCTTTCTTT

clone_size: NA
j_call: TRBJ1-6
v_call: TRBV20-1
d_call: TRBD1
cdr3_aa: CSARDKIGQGANSPLHF
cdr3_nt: TGCAGTGCTAGAGATAAGATCGGACAGGGGGCAAATTCACCCCTCCACTTT

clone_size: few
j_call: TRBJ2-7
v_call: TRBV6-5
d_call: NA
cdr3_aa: CASSYQPGPTYEQYF
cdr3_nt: TGTGCCAGCAGTTATCAACCCGGGCCTACCTACGAGCAGTACTTC

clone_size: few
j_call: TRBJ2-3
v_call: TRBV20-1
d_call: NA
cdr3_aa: CSARDFRTPTDTQYF
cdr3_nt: TGCAGTGCTAGAGATTTCAGGACCCCGACTGATACGCAGTATTTT

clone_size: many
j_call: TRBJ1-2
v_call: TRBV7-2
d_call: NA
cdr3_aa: CASSVTGNYGYTF
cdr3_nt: TGTGCCAGCAGCGTGACAGGAAACTATGGCTACACCTTC

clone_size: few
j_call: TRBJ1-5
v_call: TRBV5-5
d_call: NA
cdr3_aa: CASSLASDYQPQHF
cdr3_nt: TGTGCCAGCAGCTTGGCGTCCGACTATCAGCCCCAGCATTTT

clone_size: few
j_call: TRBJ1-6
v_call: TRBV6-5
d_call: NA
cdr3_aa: CASTSEISYNSPLHF
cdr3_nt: TGTGCCAGCACCTCCGAGATTTCCTATAATTCACCCCTCCACTTT

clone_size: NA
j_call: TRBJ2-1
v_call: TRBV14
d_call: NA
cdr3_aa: CASSPRDILPGANEQFF
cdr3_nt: TGTGCCAGCAGCCCCCGGGACATTCTCCCGGGGGCCAATGAGCAGTTCTTC

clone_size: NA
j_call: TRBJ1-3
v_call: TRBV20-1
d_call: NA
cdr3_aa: CSASKGGTSGNTIYF
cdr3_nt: TGCAGTGCCAGTAAGGGGGGTACCTCTGGAAACACCATATATTTT

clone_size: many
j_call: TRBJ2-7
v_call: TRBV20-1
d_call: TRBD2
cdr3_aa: CSASGGEKRSSYEQYF
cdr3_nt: TGCAGTGCTAGCGGGGGGGAAAAAAGGAGCTCCTACGAGCAGTACTTC

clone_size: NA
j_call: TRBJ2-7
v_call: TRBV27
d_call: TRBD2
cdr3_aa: CASSFFGAGGRYEQYF
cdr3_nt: TGTGCCAGCAGTTTTTTCGGAGCGGGGGGGAGGTACGAGCAGTACTTC

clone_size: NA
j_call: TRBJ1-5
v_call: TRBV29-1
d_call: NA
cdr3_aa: CSVAGTSNQPQHF
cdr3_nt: TGCAGCGTTGCCGGGACTTCAAATCAGCCCCAGCATTTT

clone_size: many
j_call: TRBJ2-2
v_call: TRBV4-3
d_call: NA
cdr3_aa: CASGITNTGELFF
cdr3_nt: TGCGCCAGCGGAATAACGAACACCGGGGAGCTGTTTTTT

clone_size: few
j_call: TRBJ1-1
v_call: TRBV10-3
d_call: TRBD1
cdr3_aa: CAIGEMTGGGFF
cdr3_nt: TGTGCCATCGGTGAAATGACAGGGGGTGGTTTCTTT

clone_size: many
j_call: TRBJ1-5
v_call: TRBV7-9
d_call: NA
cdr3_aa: CASSVGGRNQPQHF
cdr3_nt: TGTGCCAGCAGCGTGGGAGGGCGCAATCAGCCCCAGCATTTT

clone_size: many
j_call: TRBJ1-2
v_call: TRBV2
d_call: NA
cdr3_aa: CASSVGYGYTF
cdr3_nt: TGTGCCAGCAGTGTCGGCTATGGCTACACCTTC

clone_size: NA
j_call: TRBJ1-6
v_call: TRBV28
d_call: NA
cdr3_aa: CASTLTGTGNSPLHF
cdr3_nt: TGTGCCAGCACCCTCACAGGGACCGGTAATTCACCCCTCCACTTT

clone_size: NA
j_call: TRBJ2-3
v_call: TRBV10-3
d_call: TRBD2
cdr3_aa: CAMTEGLSPDTQYF
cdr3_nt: TGTGCCATGACCGAGGGACTAAGTCCAGATACGCAGTATTTT

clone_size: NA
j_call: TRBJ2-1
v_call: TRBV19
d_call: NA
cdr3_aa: CASTTLEGRGQRQFF
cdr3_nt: TGTGCCAGTACCACCCTAGAGGGCAGGGGACAACGGCAGTTCTTC

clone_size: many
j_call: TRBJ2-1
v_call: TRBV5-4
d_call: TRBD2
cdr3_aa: CASSLSASGGGEQFF
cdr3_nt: TGTGCCAGCAGCTTGAGTGCTAGCGGGGGTGGTGAGCAGTTCTTC

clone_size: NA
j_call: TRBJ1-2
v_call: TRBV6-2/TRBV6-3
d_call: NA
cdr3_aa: CASSWPASGDYGYTF
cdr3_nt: TGTGCCAGCAGTTGGCCCGCCTCGGGCGACTATGGCTACACCTTC

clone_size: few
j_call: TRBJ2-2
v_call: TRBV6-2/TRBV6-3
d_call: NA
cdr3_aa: CASSYLSPPGELFF
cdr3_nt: TGTGCCAGCAGTTATCTAAGTCCCCCCGGGGAGCTGTTTTTT

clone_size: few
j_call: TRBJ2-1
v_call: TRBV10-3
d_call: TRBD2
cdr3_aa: CAIRGLAGYNEQFF
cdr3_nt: TGTGCCATCAGAGGACTAGCGGGGTACAATGAGCAGTTCTTC

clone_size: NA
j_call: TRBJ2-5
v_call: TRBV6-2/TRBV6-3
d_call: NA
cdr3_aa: CASRRGPGVRETQYF
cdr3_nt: TGTGCCAGCAGGAGAGGACCAGGAGTAAGGGAGACCCAGTACTTC

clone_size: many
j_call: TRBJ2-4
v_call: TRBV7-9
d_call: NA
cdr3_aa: CASSFPEDVKNIQYF
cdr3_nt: TGTGCCAGCAGCTTTCCAGAGGACGTTAAAAACATTCAGTACTTC

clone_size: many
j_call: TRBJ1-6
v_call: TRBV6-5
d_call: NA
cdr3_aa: CASSYSTGSTGSSYNSPLHF
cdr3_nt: TGTGCCAGCAGTTACTCGACCGGTTCTACGGGGTCCTCCTATAATTCACCCCTCCACTTT

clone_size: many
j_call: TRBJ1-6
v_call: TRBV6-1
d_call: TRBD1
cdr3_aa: CASTLPGTVYNSPLHF
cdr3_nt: TGTGCCAGCACCTTACCCGGGACAGTCTATAATTCACCCCTCCACTTT

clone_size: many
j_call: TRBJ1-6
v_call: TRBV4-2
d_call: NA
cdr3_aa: CASSQPGTAGSSYNSPLHF
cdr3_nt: TGTGCCAGCAGCCAACCCGGGACGGCGGGTAGCTCCTATAATTCACCCCTCCACTTT

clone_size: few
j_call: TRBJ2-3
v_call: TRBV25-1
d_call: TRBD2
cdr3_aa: CASSEGTSRTDTQYF
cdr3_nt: TGTGCCAGCAGCGAAGGGACTAGCCGAACAGATACGCAGTATTTT

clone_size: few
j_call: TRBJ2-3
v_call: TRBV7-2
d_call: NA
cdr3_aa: CASSFLGTQYF
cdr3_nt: TGTGCCAGCAGCTTTCTTGGTACGCAGTATTTT

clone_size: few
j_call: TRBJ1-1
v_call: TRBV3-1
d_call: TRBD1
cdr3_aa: CASSQAWDRTTEAFF
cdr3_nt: TGTGCCAGCAGCCAAGCTTGGGACAGAACCACGGAAGCTTTCTTT

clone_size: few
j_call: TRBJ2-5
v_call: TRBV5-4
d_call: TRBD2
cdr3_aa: CASSFERGGRETQYF
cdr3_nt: TGTGCCAGCAGCTTCGAGCGGGGGGGCCGAGAGACCCAGTACTTC

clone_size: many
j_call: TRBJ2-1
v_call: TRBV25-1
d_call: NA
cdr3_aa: CASSSSNGGPYSYNEQFF
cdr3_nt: TGTGCCAGCAGCTCCTCTAACGGGGGTCCCTACTCCTACAATGAGCAGTTCTTC

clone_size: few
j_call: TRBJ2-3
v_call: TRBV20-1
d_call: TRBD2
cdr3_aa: CSARRGGLLDTQYF
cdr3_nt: TGCAGTGCTAGACGGGGGGGACTTCTGGATACGCAGTATTTT

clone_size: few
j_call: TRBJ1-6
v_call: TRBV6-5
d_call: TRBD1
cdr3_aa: CASSYSLPYRGYSYNSPLHF
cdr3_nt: TGTGCCAGCAGTTACTCCCTTCCTTACAGGGGTTATTCCTATAATTCACCCCTCCACTTT

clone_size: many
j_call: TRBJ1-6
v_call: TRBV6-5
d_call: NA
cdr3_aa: CASSRTNSPLHF
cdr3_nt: TGTGCCAGCAGCCGTACTAATTCACCCCTCCACTTT

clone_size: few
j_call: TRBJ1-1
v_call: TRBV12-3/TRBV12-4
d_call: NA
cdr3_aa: CASSLQQINTEAFF
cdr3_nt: TGTGCCAGCAGTTTGCAACAGATCAACACTGAAGCTTTCTTT

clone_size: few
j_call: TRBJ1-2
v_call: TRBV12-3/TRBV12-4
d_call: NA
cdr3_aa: CASSRSGSGYGYTF
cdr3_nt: TGTGCCAGCAGTCGCTCAGGGAGTGGCTATGGCTACACCTTC

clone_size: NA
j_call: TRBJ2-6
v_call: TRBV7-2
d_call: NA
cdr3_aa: CASSLAGDGANVLTF
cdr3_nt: TGTGCCAGCAGCTTAGCAGGGGACGGGGCCAACGTCCTGACTTTC

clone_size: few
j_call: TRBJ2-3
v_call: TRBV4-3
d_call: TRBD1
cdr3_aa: CASSQDPPTGQGADTQYF
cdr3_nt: TGCGCCAGCAGCCAAGATCCCCCAACCGGACAGGGAGCAGATACGCAGTATTTT

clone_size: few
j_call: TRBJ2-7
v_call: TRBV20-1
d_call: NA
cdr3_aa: CSASMREVAREQYF
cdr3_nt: TGCAGTGCTAGTATGAGGGAAGTGGCGAGGGAGCAGTACTTC

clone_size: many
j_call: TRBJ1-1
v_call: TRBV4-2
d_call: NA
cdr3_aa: CASRMGEGVNTEAFF
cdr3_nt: TGTGCCAGCAGGATGGGTGAAGGGGTGAACACTGAAGCTTTCTTT

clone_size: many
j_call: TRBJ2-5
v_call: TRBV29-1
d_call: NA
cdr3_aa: CSVGATETQYF
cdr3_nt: TGCAGCGTTGGCGCCACGGAGACCCAGTACTTC

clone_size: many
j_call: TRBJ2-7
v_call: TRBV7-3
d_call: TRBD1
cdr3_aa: CASSADRGRFEQYF
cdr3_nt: TGTGCCAGCAGCGCCGACAGGGGGCGCTTCGAGCAGTACTTC

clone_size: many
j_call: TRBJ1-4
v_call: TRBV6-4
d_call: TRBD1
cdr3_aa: CASSDSNSGGFEKLFF
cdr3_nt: TGTGCCAGCAGTGACTCGAACTCAGGGGGCTTTGAAAAACTGTTTTTT

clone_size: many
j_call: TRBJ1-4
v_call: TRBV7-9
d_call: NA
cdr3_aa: CASSRGDTATNEKLFF
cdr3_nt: TGTGCCAGCAGCCGCGGGGACACCGCAACTAATGAAAAACTGTTTTTT

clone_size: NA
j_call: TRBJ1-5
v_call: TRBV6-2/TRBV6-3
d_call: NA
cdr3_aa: CASTVRVNQPQHF
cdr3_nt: TGTGCCAGCACGGTCAGGGTCAATCAGCCCCAGCATTTT

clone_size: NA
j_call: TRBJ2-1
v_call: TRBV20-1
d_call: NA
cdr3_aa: CSAQRHGSSYNEQFF
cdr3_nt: TGCAGTGCCCAGAGGCACGGGAGCTCCTACAATGAGCAGTTCTTC

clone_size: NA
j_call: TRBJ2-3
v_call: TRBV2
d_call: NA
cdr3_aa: CASLIQGDTDTQYF
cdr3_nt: TGTGCCAGTCTCATACAGGGAGATACAGATACGCAGTATTTT

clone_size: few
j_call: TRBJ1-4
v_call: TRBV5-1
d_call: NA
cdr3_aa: CASSLETGINEKLFF
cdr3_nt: TGCGCCAGCAGCTTGGAGACAGGCATTAATGAAAAACTGTTTTTT

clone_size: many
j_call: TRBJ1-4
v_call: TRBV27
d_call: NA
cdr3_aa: CASTAAGTNEKLFF
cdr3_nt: TGTGCCAGCACCGCGGCCGGTACTAATGAAAAACTGTTTTTT

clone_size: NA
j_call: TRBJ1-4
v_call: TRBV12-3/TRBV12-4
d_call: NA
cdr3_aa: CASSVQFGGTNEKLFF
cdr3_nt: TGTGCCAGCAGTGTCCAATTCGGGGGAACTAATGAAAAACTGTTTTTT